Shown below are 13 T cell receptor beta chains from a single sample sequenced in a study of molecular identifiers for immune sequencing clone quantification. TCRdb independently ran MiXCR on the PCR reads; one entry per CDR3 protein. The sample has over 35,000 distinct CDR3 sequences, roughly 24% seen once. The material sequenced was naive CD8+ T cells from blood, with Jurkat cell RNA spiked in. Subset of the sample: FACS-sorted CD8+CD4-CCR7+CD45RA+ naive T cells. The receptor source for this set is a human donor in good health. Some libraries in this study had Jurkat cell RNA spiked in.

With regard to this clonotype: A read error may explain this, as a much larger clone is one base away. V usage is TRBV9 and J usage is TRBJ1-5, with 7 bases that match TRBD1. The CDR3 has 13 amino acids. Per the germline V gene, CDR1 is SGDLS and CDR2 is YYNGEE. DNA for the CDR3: TGTGCCAGCAGCGGGACAGGCAATCGGCCCCAGCATTTT. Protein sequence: CASSGTGNRPQHF.

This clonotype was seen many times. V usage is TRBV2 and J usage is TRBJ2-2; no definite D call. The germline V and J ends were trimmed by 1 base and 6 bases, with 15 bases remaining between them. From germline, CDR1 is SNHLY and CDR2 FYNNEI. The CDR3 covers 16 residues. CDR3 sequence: CASSEVIKSVAGELFF. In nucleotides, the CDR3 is TGTGCCAGCAGTGAAGTTATTAAGTCGGTCGCCGGGGAGCTGTTTTTT.

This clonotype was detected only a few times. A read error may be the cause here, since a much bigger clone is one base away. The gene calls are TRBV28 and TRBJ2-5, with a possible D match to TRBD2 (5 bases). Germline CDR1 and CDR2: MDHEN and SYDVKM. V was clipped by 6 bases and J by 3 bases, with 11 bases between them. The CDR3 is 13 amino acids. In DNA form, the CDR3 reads TGTGCCAGCAGGTTCCCAGCGGAAGAGACCCAGTACTTC. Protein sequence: CASRFPAEETQYF. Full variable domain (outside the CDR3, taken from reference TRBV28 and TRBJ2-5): DVKVTQSSRYLVKRTGEKVFLECVQDMDHENMFWYRQDPGLGLRLIYFSYDVKMKEKGDIPEGYSVSREKKERFSLILESASTNQTSMYLCASRFPAEETQYFGPGTRLLVL.

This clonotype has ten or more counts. The CDR3 here is CASSPRGLGSYNEQFF. The DNA for the CDR3 is TGTGCCAGCAGTCCCCGGGGTTTGGGGTCCTACAATGAGCAGTTCTTC. The gene calls are TRBV25-1 and TRBJ2-1; possible D gene TRBD2, 5 bases. The CDR3 consists of 16 residues. Germline assignment: CDR1 MGHDK and CDR2 SYGVNS. V was shortened by 5 bases and J by 1 base, with 15 bases between the two germline ends.

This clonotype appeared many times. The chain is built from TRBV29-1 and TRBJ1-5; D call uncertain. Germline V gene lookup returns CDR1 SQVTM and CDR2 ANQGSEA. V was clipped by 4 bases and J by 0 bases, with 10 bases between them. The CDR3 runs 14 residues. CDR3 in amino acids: CSVASDSSNQPQHF. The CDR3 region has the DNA TGCAGCGTTGCCTCTGATAGTAGCAATCAGCCCCAGCATTTT.

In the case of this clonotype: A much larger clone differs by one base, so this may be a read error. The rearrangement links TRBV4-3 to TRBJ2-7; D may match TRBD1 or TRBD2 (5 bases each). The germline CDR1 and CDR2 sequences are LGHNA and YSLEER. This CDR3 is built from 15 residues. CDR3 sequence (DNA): TGCGCCAGCAGCCAAGCCAGGGACCCTGGCTACGTGCAGTACTTC. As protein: CASSQARDPGYVQYF.

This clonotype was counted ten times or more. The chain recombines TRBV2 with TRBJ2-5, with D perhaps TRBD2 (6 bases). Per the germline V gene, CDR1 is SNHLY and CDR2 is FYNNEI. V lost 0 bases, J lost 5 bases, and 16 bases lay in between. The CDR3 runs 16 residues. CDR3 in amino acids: CASSEAETGVGETQYF. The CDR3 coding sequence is TGTGCCAGCAGTGAAGCGGAAACGGGGGTCGGGGAGACCCAGTACTTC.

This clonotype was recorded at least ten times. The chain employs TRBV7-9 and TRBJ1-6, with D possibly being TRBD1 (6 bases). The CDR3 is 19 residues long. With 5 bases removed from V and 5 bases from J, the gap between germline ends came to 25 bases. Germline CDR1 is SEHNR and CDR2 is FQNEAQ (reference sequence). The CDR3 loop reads CASSHVLGHDGEHNSPLHF. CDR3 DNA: TGTGCCAGCAGCCACGTCCTGGGACACGACGGGGAACATAATTCACCCCTCCACTTT.

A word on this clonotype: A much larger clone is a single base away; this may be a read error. Here the CDR3 DNA reads TGTGCCAGCAGCCGGCCGCGGTCGGGGGAGGCTGAAGCTTTCTTT. Its protein product is CASSRPRSGEAEAFF. This chain links TRBV3-1 with TRBJ1-1, with D possibly matching TRBD1 (5 bases). V gave up 4 bases and J gave up 6 bases, with 18 bases separating them. The CDR3 sequence is 15 residues long. Germline loops: CDR1 LGHDT, CDR2 YNNKEL (reference sequence).

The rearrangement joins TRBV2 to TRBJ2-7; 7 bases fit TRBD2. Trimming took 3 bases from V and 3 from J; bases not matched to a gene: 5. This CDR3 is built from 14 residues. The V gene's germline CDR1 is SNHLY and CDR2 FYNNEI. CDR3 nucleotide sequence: TGTGCCAGCAGTGATTTGGGGGAGGGCTACGAGCAGTACTTC. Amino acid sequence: CASSDLGEGYEQYF.

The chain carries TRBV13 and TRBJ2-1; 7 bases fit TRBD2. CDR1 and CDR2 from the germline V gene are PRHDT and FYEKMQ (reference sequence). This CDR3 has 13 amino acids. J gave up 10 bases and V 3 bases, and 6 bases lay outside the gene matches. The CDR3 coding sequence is TGTGCCAGCAGCTTTTTTTTGGGGGGGGAGCAGTTCTTC. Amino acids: CASSFFLGGEQFF.

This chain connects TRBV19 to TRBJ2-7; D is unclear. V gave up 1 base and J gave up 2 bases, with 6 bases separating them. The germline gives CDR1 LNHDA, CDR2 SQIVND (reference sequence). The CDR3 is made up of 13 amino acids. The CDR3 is CASSIAGAYEQYF. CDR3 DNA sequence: TGTGCCAGTAGTATAGCTGGGGCCTACGAGCAGTACTTC.

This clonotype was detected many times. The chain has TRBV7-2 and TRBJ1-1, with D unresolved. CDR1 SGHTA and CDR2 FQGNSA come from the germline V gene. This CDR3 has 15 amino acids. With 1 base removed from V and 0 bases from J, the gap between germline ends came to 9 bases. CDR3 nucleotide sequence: TGTGCCAGCAGCTTAGGAGGAGGGCTGAACACTGAAGCTTTCTTT. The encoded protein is CASSLGGGLNTEAFF.